This TCR beta chain is drawn from a study of technical replicates of blood from a few donors. A remark on this clone: The junction shows a germline mismatch at one end, possibly a read error.

Clones were read by immunoSEQ multiplex PCR, and TCRdb kept only the in-frame ones, dropping some. The table includes approximately 87,000 clones, more than 85% detected once. CDR1 and CDR2 from the germline V gene are SGHVS and FQNEAQ. The CDR3 runs 13 residues. The sequenced sample consisted of T cells isolated from PBMCs. The TCR comes from a human donor in good health. Some clones in this sample may be carry-over from other donors' samples. The chain employs TRBV7-8 and TRBJ1-2; D perhaps matches TRBD1 (5 bases). The CDR3 nucleotides read TGTGCCAGCAGCTTAGTACCTAACAGGAATCACAACTTC. Protein: CASSLVPNRNHNF.